This TCR beta chain is drawn from a study of T cell responses to AZD1222 COVID-19 vaccine. Broader study findings: The study identified only five to seven AZD1222 recipients as seropositive at baseline. Possibly, clonal diversity was underestimated; donors were largely white British and included more females. Distributed over spike, vaccine-associated CD4 TCRs predominated at 160-218 and 743-854.

This clone was recorded once. The antigen is undetermined. The CDR3 totals 14 residues. Germline-derived CDR1 and CDR2 are GTSNPN and SVGIG (reference sequence). V was trimmed by 5 bases and J by 4 bases, leaving 17 bases between them. The protocol was immunoSEQ multiplex PCR, while the TCRdb copy is restricted to in-frame clones and leaves out a portion. Among approximately 150,000 clones listed, more than 85% were seen once. The TCR comes from an adult who received the AZD1222 COVID-19 vaccine. This specimen was peripheral blood, taken 28 days after the second AZD1222 dose. The rearrangement uses TRBV30 and TRBJ1-2; D may be TRBD1 (5 bases). The CDR3 spells CAWQPQGPTYGYTF. For the CDR3, the DNA is TGTGCCTGGCAGCCGCAGGGACCGACCTATGGCTACACCTTC.